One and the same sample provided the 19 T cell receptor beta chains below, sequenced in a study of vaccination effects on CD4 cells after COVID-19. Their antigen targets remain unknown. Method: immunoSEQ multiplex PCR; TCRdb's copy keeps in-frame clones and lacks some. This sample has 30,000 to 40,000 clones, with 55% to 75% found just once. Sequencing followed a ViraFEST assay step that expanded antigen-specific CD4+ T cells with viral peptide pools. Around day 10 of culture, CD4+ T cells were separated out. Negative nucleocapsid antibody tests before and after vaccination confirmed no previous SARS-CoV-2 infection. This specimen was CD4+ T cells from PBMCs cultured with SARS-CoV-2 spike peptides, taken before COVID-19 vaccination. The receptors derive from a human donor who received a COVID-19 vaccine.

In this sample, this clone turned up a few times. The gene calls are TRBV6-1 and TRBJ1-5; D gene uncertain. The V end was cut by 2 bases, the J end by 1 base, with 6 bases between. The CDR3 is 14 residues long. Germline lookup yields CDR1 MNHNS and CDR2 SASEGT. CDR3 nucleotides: TGTGCCAGCAGTGAATTAGACAGCAATCAGCCCCAGCATTTT. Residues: CASSELDSNQPQHF.

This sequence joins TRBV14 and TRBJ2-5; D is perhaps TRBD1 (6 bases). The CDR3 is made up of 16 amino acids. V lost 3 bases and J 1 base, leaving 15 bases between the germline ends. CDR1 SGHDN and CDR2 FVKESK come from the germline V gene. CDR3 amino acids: CASSQDTGKSQETQYF. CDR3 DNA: TGTGCCAGCAGCCAGGATACAGGGAAAAGCCAAGAGACCCAGTACTTC.

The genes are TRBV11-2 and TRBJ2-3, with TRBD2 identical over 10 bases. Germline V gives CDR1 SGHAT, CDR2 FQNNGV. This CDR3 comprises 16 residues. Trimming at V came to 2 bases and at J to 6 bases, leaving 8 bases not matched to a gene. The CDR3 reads CASSLSPSGSWDTQYF. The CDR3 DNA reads TGTGCCAGCAGCTTAAGCCCTAGCGGGAGTTGGGATACGCAGTATTTT. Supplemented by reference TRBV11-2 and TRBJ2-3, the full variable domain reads EAGVAQSPRYKIIEKRQSVAFWCNPISGHATLYWYQQILGQGPKLLIQFQNNGVVDDSQLPKDRFSAERLKGVDSTLKIQPAKLEDSAVYLCASSLSPSGSWDTQYFGPGTRLTVL.

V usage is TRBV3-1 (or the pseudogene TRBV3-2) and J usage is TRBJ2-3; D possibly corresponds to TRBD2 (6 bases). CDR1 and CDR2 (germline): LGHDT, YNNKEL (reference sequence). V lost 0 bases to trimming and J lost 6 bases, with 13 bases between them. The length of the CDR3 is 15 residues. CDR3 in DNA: TGTGCCAGCAGCCAAGATTATAAGGGGAGGGATACGCAGTATTTT. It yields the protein CASSQDYKGRDTQYF.

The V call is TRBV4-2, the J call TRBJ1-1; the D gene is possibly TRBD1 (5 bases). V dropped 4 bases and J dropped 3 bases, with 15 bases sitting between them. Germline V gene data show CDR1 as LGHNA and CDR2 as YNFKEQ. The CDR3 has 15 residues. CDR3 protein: CASSPRGAEYTEAFF. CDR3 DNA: TGTGCCAGCAGCCCGAGGGGCGCAGAATACACTGAAGCTTTCTTT.

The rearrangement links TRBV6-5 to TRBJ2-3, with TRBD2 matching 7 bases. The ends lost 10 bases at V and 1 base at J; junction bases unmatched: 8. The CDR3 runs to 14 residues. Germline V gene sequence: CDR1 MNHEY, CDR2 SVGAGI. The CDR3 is CAISGGRGTDTQYF. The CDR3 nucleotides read TGTGCCATCTCGGGGGGAAGGGGCACAGATACGCAGTATTTT.

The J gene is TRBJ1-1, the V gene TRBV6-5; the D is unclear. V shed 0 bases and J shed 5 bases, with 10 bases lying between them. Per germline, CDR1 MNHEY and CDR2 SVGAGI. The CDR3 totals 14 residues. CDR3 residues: CASSYSPGGTEAFF. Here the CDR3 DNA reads TGTGCCAGCAGTTACTCGCCCGGAGGAACTGAAGCTTTCTTT.

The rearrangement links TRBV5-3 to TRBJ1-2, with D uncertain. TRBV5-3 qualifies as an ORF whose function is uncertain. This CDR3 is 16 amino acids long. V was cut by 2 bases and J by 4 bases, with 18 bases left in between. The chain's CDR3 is CARSFLRPDRVYGYTF. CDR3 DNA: TGTGCCAGAAGCTTTTTAAGACCCGATAGGGTCTATGGCTACACCTTC.

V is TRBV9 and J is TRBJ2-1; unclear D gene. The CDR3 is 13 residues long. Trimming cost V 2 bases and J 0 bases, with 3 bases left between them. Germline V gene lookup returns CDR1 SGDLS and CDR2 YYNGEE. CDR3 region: CASSVNSYNEQFF. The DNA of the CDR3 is TGTGCCAGCAGCGTTAACTCCTACAATGAGCAGTTCTTC.

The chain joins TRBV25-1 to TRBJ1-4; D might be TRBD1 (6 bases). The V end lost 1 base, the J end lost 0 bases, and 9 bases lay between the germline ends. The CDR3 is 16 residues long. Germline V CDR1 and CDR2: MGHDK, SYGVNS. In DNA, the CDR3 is TGTGCCAGCAGTGAATCCAGGGGTGCAACTAATGAAAAACTGTTTTTT. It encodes CASSESRGATNEKLFF.

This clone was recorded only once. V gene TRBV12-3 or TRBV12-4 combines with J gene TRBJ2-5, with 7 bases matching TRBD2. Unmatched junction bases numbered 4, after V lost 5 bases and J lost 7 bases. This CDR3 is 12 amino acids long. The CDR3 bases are TGTGCCAGCAGTGCCGCGGGGGTGACCCAGTACTTC. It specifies CASSAAGVTQYF.

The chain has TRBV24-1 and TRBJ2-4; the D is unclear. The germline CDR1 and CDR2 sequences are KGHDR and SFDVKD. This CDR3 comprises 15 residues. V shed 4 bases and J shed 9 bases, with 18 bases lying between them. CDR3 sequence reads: CATSDPAQSSGIQYF. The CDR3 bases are TGTGCCACCAGTGACCCGGCGCAGTCTTCTGGCATTCAGTACTTC.

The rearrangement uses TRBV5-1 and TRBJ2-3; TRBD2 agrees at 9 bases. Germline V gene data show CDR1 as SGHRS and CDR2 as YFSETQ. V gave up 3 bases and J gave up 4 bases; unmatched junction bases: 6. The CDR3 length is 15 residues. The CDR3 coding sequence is TGCGCCAGCAGCTCGGGGACTAGCATCCCAGATACGCAGTATTTT. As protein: CASSSGTSIPDTQYF.

The CDR3 here is CASSLAMGDTQYF. CDR3 nucleotides: TGCGCCAGCAGCTTGGCCATGGGGGATACGCAGTATTTT. The V gene is TRBV5-1, the J gene TRBJ2-3; D is unclear. CDR3 length: 13 residues. CDR1 and CDR2 (germline): SGHRS, YFSETQ. V was trimmed by 0 bases and J by 6 bases, leaving 8 bases between them.

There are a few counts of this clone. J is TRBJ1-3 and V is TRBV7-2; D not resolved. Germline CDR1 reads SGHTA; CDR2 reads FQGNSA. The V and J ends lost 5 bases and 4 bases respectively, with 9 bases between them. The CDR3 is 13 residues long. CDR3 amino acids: CASSPEGGNTIYF. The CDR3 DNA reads TGTGCCAGCAGCCCAGAAGGGGGAAACACCATATATTTT.

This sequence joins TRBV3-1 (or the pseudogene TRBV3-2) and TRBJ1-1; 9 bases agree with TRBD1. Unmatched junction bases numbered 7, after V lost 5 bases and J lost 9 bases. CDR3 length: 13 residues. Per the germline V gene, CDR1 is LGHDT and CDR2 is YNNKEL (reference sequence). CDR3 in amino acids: CASSSHGTGKAFF. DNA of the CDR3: TGTGCCAGCAGCTCGCACGGGACAGGGAAAGCTTTCTTT.

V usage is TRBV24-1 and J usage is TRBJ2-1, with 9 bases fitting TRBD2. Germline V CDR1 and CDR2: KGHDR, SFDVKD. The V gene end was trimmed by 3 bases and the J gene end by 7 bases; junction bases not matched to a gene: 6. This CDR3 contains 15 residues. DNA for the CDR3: TGTGCCACCAGTGATCCTAGCGGGAATGCGAATGAGCAGTTCTTC. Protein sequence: CATSDPSGNANEQFF.

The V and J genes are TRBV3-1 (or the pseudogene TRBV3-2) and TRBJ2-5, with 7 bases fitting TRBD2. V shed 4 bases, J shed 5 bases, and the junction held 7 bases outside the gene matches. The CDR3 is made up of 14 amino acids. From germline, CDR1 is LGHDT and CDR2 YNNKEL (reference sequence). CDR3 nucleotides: TGTGCCAGCAGCCTCCAGTCCGGGGGGGAGACCCAGTACTTC. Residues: CASSLQSGGETQYF.

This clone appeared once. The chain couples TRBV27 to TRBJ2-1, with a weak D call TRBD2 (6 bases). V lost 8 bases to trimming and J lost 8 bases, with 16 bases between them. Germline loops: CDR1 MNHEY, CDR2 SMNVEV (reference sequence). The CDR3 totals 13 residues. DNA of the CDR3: TGTGCCAGCGGAGGGAGGTTTGGGGATGAGCAGTTCTTC. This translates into CASGGRFGDEQFF.